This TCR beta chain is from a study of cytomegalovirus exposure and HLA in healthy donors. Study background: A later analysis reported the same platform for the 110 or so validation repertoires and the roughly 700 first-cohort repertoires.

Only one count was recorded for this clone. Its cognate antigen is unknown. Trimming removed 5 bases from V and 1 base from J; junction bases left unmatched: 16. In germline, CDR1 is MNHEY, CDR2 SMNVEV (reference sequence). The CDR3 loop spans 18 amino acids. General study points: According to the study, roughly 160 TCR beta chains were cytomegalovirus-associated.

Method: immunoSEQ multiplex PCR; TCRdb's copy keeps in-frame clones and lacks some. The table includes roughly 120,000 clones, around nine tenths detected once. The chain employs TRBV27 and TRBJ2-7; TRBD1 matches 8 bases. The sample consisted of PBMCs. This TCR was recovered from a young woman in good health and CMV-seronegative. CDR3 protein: CASSILPPDRGQSYEQYF. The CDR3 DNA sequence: TGTGCCAGCAGTATACTCCCCCCTGACAGGGGTCAATCCTACGAGCAGTACTTC.